A selection of T cell receptor beta chains follows, all from one sample in a study of blood T cell repertoires in COVID-19. Sequencing was performed with immunoSEQ multiplex PCR; in TCRdb, only in-frame clones are kept and a portion is missing. The sample comprises some 300,000 clones, 88% of which are singletons, and 2% to 2.5% rests with the top ten. Input material: PBMCs or T cells enriched from blood (not recorded which). The receptor source for this set is a woman aged 60-75 years in a cohort exposed to, infected with or recovered from COVID-19 (not recorded which). CDR3s include the opening cysteine and the closing phenylalanine or tryptophan.

CDR3 | V
CASSPPDSYLSYTF | TRBV3-1/TRBV3-2
CASSLGTANTEAFF | TRBV27
CASSIRRTGTETQYF | TRBV19
CASSELAGVFDEQFF | TRBV2
CASSPNLGTEDNSPLHF | TRBV9
CASSLSGRVYNEQFF | TRBV7-2
CASSLSSPSYNEQFF | TRBV7-2
CASGQGPYEQYF | TRBV19
CASSFPRGSNQPQHF | TRBV28
CASSFWARDKDQPQHF | TRBV28
CASSLRSGLAGPSTDTQYF | TRBV19
CASSQDLTENQPQHF | TRBV14
CASSLYGGASEKLFF | TRBV27
CASSIKAGYQPQHF | TRBV19
CASSLWQGANTGELFF | TRBV28
CASSLRTYKTGLLAKNIQYF | TRBV5-1
CATSDSSTGSGQPQHF | TRBV24-1
CASRPGTSGGQYF | TRBV6-6
CASSVDLAGSYEQYF | TRBV9
CASRSTGTGISGEQFF | TRBV5-1
CASRGTGQGNQPQHF | TRBV28
CASSQDHFGDRLGTQETQYF | TRBV4-3
CATSRVGSGDQNTEAFF | TRBV15
CAWIIGTGAGGYTF | TRBV30
CASSLDGGGGGYGYTF | TRBV7-9
CASSQDRRAAGVMYEQYF | TRBV3-1/TRBV3-2
CASSPLAKETQYF | TRBV5-1
CASSLSGQGRTGELFF | TRBV28
CAWSPQGLSGSTGELFF | TRBV30
CASSRTESGQGVSPLHF | TRBV3-1/TRBV3-2
CASSGGVGKFYEQYF | TRBV5-4
CASSAGLGETQYF | TRBV7-9
CASSLGLQPQHF | TRBV28
CATSDITADGANVLTF | TRBV24-1
CASRPGGAGTAKNIQYF | TRBV28
CASSSPTGGNTGELFF | TRBV7-6
CASSVTGARTEAFF | TRBV5-1